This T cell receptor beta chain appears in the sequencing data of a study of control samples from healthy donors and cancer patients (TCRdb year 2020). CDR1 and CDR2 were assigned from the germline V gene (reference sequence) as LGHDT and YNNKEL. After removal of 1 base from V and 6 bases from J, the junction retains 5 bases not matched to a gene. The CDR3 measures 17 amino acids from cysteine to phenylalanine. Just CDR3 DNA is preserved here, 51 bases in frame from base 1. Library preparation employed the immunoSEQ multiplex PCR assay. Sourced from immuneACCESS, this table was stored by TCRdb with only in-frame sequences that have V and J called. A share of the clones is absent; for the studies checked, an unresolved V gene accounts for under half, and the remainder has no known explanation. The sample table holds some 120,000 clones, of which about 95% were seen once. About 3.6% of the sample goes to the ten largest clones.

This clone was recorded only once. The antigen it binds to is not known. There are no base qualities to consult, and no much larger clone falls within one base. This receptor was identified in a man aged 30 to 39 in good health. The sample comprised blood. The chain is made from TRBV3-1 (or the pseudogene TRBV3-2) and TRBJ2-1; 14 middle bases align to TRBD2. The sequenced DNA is TGTGCCAGCAGCCAAGGACTAGCGGGGGGGCTGAGCAATGAGCAGTTCTTC. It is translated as CASSQGLAGGLSNEQFF.